Shown below are 8 T cell receptor beta chains from a single sample sequenced in a study of identical twins. TCRdb analysed the 5' RACE reads with MiXCR anew, one entry per CDR3 protein. The sample has 500,000 to 600,000 distinct CDR3 sequences; 22% are singletons. These same data were also listed under a study on T cells expressing NK-cell markers.

Sequenced: CD4+ T cells sorted from blood. The receptors come from a young woman in good health.

This clonotype was counted a few times. This chain connects TRBV15 to TRBJ1-1; D is unclear. The V end was cut by 2 bases, the J end by 5 bases, with 9 bases between. This CDR3 has 13 residues. Germline V CDR1 and CDR2: LNHNV, YYDKDF (reference sequence). CDR3 nucleotides: TGTGCCACCAGCAGAACGACGGGGACTGAAGCTTTCTTT. It yields the protein CATSRTTGTEAFF.

Worth noting for this clonotype: Relative to the germline gene, one junction end is altered; a read error may explain this. The chain links TRBV15 to TRBJ2-2, with D uncertain. The CDR3 is 15 residues long. Germline CDR1 is LNHNV and CDR2 is YYDKDF (reference sequence). The CDR3 protein is CSTSRDLSIIGELFF. The DNA for the CDR3 is TGTTCCACCAGCAGAGATCTTAGCATCATCGGGGAGCTGTTTTTT.

This clonotype was seen more than once but under ten times. The chain is built from TRBV6-1 and TRBJ2-7; 9 bases map to TRBD1. Germline V gives CDR1 MNHNS, CDR2 SASEGT. The CDR3 runs 15 residues. V was clipped by 7 bases and J by 3 bases; unmatched bases: 10. Here the CDR3 reads CASTHPRDRVYEQYF. The DNA for the CDR3 is TGTGCCAGCACCCACCCCCGGGACAGGGTCTACGAGCAGTACTTC.

V is TRBV5-6 and J is TRBJ1-6; D is uncertain. The V gene's germline CDR1 is SGHDT and CDR2 YYEEEE. The CDR3 runs to 15 residues. V was cut by 5 bases and J by 6 bases, with 15 bases left in between. For the CDR3, the DNA is TGTGCCAGCAGACTCTCGGGGAGGATTAATTCACCCCTCCACTTT. Protein sequence: CASRLSGRINSPLHF.

The rearrangement links TRBV11-3 to TRBJ2-1; TRBD1 aligns across 7 bases. The J segment lost 8 bases and the V segment lost 4 bases, leaving 5 bases of the junction unmatched. CDR3 length: 13 amino acids. Germline CDR1 reads SGHNT; CDR2 reads YENEEA. CDR3 in DNA: TGTGCCAGCAGCTCGACAGGGAACTATGAGCAGTTCTTC. Protein sequence: CASSSTGNYEQFF.

The chain carries TRBV29-1 and TRBJ2-7; TRBD2 aligns across 8 bases. The CDR3 extends over 11 amino acids. V shed 2 bases, J shed 12 bases, and the junction held 6 bases outside the gene matches. Per germline, CDR1 SQVTM and CDR2 ANQGSEA. DNA for the CDR3: TGCAGCGTTGAAAAGCGGGAGAAACTGTACTTC. It yields the protein CSVEKREKLYF.

This clonotype was observed many times. The chain uses TRBV9 and TRBJ2-1; D call uncertain. The CDR3 totals 15 residues. Germline CDR1 and CDR2: SGDLS and YYNGEE. V was cut by 1 base and J by 4 bases, with 12 bases left in between. CDR3 in DNA: TGTGCCAGCAGCGTATCAGGAGATACTTACAATGAGCAGTTCTTC. Its translation: CASSVSGDTYNEQFF.

The chain recombines TRBV6-1 with TRBJ2-7; D possibly corresponds to TRBD1 (6 bases). Germline CDR1 MNHNS, CDR2 SASEGT. V was trimmed by 9 bases and J by 2 bases, leaving 26 bases between them. The CDR3 is made up of 17 amino acids. For the CDR3, the DNA is TGTGCCAGTTCGCCCTTCTCGGGCCAGGGGTGGACCTACGAGCAGTACTTC. Encoded protein: CASSPFSGQGWTYEQYF.